This T cell receptor (beta chain) comes out of a study of blood T cell repertoires in COVID-19. Original processing methods: Reference gene primer amplification yielded estimated nucleated cell counts. The repertoire was sequenced with immunoSEQ multiplex PCR; TCRdb's copy has only in-frame clones and lacks some. D and trimming were read from the DNA, whereas the V and J calls and clone size are those reported in that table. Among fewer than 350,000 clones listed, around 89% were seen once. With 4 bases clipped from V and 6 bases from J, the junction kept 8 bases outside the gene matches. The CDR3 is made up of 13 amino acids. Germline V gene sequence: CDR1 GTSNPN, CDR2 SVGIG (reference sequence).

Material for sequencing was peripheral blood. The V gene is TRBV30, the J gene TRBJ1-2; 7 bases line up with TRBD1. The clonotype originates from a man aged 35 to 55 with acute or convalescent COVID-19. The CDR3 here is CAWTTGENDGYTF. In DNA form, the CDR3 reads TGTGCCTGGACTACAGGGGAAAATGATGGCTACACCTTC.